The 11 T cell receptor beta chains below all came from one sample that was sequenced in a study of OX40 agonist ivuxolimab in advanced cancers. Profiling relied on immunoSEQ multiplex PCR, and the TCRdb table lists in-frame clones only, not all of them. The sample records 50,000 to 80,000 clones, more than 80% being singletons. Sequences were derived from CD4+ or CD8+ T cells sorted from blood, sampled in a trial of the OX40 agonist ivuxolimab. The receptors derive from an adult with an advanced solid tumor such as melanoma, head and neck, liver or kidney cancer.

The V and J genes are TRBV29-1 and TRBJ1-1, with a possible D match to TRBD1 (5 bases). The CDR3 has 13 residues. Trimming removed 3 bases from V and 1 base from J, with 9 bases in between. Germline V gene data show CDR1 as SQVTM and CDR2 as ANQGSEA. The CDR3 DNA follows: TGCAGCGTTGACGCTACAGGGAACACTGAAGCTTTCTTT. Encoded protein: CSVDATGNTEAFF.

The V and J genes are TRBV19 and TRBJ2-5, with 13 positions matching TRBD2. This CDR3 has 16 amino acids. After removal of 4 bases from V and 4 bases from J, the junction contained 6 bases not matched to a gene. Germline lookup yields CDR1 LNHDA and CDR2 SQIVND (reference sequence). The CDR3 nucleotides read TGTGCCAGTAGTACGGGACTAGCGGGAACGGGAGAGACCCAGTACTTC. Its translation: CASSTGLAGTGETQYF.

The rearrangement uses TRBV9 and TRBJ1-2; maybe TRBD1 (5 bases). CDR1 SGDLS and CDR2 YYNGEE come from the germline V gene. Trimming removed 3 bases at V and 6 bases at J, with 18 bases between. The CDR3 runs 15 residues. The CDR3 sequence: CASSDSPRGNDGYTF. The CDR3 DNA sequence: TGTGCCAGCAGCGACTCCCCTAGGGGAAACGATGGCTACACCTTC.

The chain combines TRBV7-3 with TRBJ1-3; D might be TRBD1 (5 bases). V was trimmed by 5 bases and J by 3 bases, leaving 8 bases between them. The CDR3 sequence is 13 residues long. Germline CDR1 is SGHTA and CDR2 is FQGTGA. DNA for the CDR3: TGTGCCAGCAGCCAGACAGATGGAAACACCATATATTTT. Translation gives CASSQTDGNTIYF.

The rearrangement uses TRBV28 and TRBJ2-5, with D possibly matching TRBD2 (5 bases). CDR3 length: 14 residues. The V end was cut by 5 bases, the J end by 4 bases, with 14 bases between. Germline CDR1 MDHEN, CDR2 SYDVKM. In DNA, the CDR3 is TGTGCCAGCAGTCTGGAGGCGCAGAGAGAGACCCAGTACTTC. As protein: CASSLEAQRETQYF.

V is TRBV19 and J is TRBJ2-7, with 10 bases lining up with TRBD1. The junction had 4 bases not matched to a gene; V was cut back by 5 bases and J by 0 bases. The germline gives CDR1 LNHDA, CDR2 SQIVND (reference sequence). This CDR3 is 15 amino acids long. In DNA form, the CDR3 reads TGTGCCAGTAGTGACCGGGACAGGGGCTCCTACGAGCAGTACTTC. Translating gives CASSDRDRGSYEQYF.

In the case of this clone: This sample includes further DNA sequences coding for the same CDR3. This rearrangement joins TRBV10-3 to TRBJ1-2; D is ambiguous. V shed 0 bases and J shed 5 bases, with 1 base lying between them. The CDR3 totals 11 residues. Germline assignment: CDR1 ENHRY and CDR2 SYGVKD. The DNA of the CDR3 is TGTGCCATCAGTGAGTCATATGGCTACACCTTC. This sequence encodes CAISESYGYTF.

The V call is TRBV14, the J call TRBJ2-7; maybe TRBD2 (6 bases). The germline V and J ends were trimmed by 4 bases and 4 bases, with 17 bases remaining between them. The germline CDR1 and CDR2 sequences are SGHDN and FVKESK. The CDR3 spans 15 residues. The CDR3 DNA is TGTGCCAGCAGCCCCAAGCAAGCGGGCCCGTACGAGCAGTACTTC. This codes for CASSPKQAGPYEQYF. Drawing the rest from reference TRBV14 and TRBJ2-7, the complete variable domain is EAGVTQFPSHSVIEKGQTVTLRCDPISGHDNLYWYRRVMGKEIKFLLHFVKESKQDESGMPNNRFLAERTGGTYSTLKVQPAELEDSGVYFCASSPKQAGPYEQYFGPGTRLTVT.

This clone was seen once. V and J are TRBV15 and TRBJ1-1, with no clear D. Looked up from germline, CDR1 is LNHNV and CDR2 is YYDKDF (reference sequence). Trimming stripped 0 bases from V and 0 bases from J, with 14 bases between. The CDR3 has 17 residues. This chain's CDR3 is CATSRDSRRWMNTEAFF. The CDR3 DNA follows: TGTGCCACCAGCAGAGATTCCAGGAGATGGATGAACACTGAAGCTTTCTTT.

The chain links TRBV5-6 to TRBJ2-7, with 9 bases identical to TRBD1. The CDR3 has 15 amino acids. Unmatched junction bases numbered 6, after V lost 1 base and J lost 4 bases. From germline, CDR1 is SGHDT and CDR2 YYEEEE. The CDR3: CASSLMGQGRYEQYF. In DNA, the CDR3 is TGTGCCAGCAGCTTGATGGGACAGGGAAGGTACGAGCAGTACTTC.

The J gene is TRBJ1-5, the V gene TRBV28; perhaps TRBD1 as D (6 bases). Germline-derived CDR1 and CDR2 are MDHEN and SYDVKM. V gave up 2 bases and J gave up 5 bases, with 10 bases separating them. The CDR3 loop spans 14 amino acids. CDR3 nucleotide sequence: TGTGCCAGCAGTTTAGTAGGGGGGGATCAGCCCCAGCATTTT. The encoded protein is CASSLVGGDQPQHF.